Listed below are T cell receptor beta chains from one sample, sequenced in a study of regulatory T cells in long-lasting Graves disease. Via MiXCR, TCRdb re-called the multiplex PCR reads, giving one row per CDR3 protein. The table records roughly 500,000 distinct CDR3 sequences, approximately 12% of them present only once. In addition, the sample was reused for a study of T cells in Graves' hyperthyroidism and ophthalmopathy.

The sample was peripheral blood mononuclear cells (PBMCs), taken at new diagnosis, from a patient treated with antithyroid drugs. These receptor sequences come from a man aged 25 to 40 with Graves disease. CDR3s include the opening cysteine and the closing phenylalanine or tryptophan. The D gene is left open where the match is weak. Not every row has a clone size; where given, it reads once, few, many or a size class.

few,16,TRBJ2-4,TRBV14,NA,CASSHSGWPGKNIQYF,TGTGCCAGCAGCCACTCCGGGTGGCCAGGCAAAAACATTCAGTACTTC
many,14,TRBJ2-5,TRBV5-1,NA,CASSLGRDRETQYF,TGCGCCAGCAGCTTGGGCAGGGATCGGGAGACCCAGTACTTC
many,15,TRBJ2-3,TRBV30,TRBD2,CASSGTSGRTDTQYF,TGTGCCAGCAGTGGGACTAGCGGGAGGACAGATACGCAGTATTTT
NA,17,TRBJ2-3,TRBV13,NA,CASSNIPLRQNTDTQYF,TGTGCCAGCAGCAACATCCCCCTGAGACAGAACACAGATACGCAGTATTTT
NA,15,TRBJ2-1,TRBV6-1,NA,CASSASAGPYNEQFF,TGTGCCAGCAGTGCCTCAGCGGGCCCATACAATGAGCAGTTCTTC
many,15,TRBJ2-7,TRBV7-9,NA,CASSRERASSYEQYF,TGTGCCAGCAGCCGGGAGAGGGCAAGCTCCTACGAGCAGTACTTC
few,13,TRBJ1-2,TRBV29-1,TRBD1,CSALGQPGNGYTF,TGCAGCGCTCTGGGACAGCCGGGGAATGGCTACACCTTC
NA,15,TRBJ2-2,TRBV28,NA,CASSFLSRLAGELFF,TGTGCCAGCAGTTTTTTGTCGCGGTTGGCCGGGGAGCTGTTTTTT
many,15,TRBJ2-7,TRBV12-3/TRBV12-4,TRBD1,CASSPAGTGGYEQYF,TGTGCCAGCAGTCCTGCCGGGACAGGGGGCTACGAGCAGTACTTC
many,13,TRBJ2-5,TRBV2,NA,CASSDGSSGTQYF,TGTGCCAGCAGTGACGGGAGTTCGGGGACCCAGTACTTC
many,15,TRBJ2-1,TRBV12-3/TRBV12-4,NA,CANSPGGSSYNEQFF,TGTGCCAACAGCCCAGGCGGATCCTCCTACAATGAGCAGTTCTTC
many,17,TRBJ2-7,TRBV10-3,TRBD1,CAISHPAFEPGGVEQYF,TGTGCCATCAGTCACCCCGCTTTTGAACCAGGGGGTGTAGAGCAGTACTTC
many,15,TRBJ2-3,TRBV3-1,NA,CASSQDRPEKDTQYF,TGTGCCAGCAGCCAAGATCGTCCTGAGAAAGATACGCAGTATTTT
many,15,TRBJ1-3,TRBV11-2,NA,CASRLDGNSGNTIYF,TGTGCCAGCAGATTGGACGGCAACTCTGGAAACACCATATATTTT
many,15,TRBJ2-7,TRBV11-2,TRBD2,CASSLQAGGWDEQYF,TGTGCCAGCAGCCTTCAGGCGGGAGGTTGGGACGAGCAGTACTTC
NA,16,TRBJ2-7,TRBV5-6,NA,CASSLLEGGSSYEQYF,TGTGCCAGCAGCTTGTTAGAGGGTGGAAGCTCCTACGAGCAGTACTTC
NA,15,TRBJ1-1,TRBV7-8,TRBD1,CASSFQGAANTEAFF,TGTGCCAGCAGCTTCCAGGGGGCCGCGAACACTGAAGCTTTCTTT
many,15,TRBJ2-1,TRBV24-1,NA,CATSDFDRAGNEQFF,TGTGCCACCAGTGATTTCGACAGGGCGGGAAATGAGCAGTTCTTC
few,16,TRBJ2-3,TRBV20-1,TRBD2,CSATGPAGVRLDTQYF,TGCAGTGCTACGGGGCCAGCGGGAGTTCGGTTAGATACGCAGTATTTT
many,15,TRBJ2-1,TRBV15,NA,CATSEGSSSYNEQFF,TGTGCCACCAGCGAGGGGTCGAGCTCCTACAATGAGCAGTTCTTC
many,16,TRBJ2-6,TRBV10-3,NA,CAISQGSGSGANVLTF,TGTGCCATCAGCCAGGGATCCGGCTCTGGGGCCAACGTCCTGACTTTC
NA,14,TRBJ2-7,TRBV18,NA,CASSFGRSTYEQYF,TGTGCCAGTAGCTTTGGGCGCTCCACCTACGAGCAGTACTTC
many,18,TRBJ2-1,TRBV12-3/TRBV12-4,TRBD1,CASTVVTVTGTGRNEQFF,TGTGCCAGCACAGTGGTTACTGTGACCGGGACAGGGAGGAATGAGCAGTTCTTC
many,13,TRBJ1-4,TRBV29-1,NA,CSVQDSVSEKLFF,TGCAGCGTACAGGACAGCGTTTCCGAAAAACTGTTTTTT
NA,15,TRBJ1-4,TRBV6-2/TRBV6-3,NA,CASRSTFLGGEKLFF,TGTGCCAGCAGGTCTACGTTCTTGGGGGGTGAAAAACTGTTTTTT
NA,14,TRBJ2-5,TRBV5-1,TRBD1,CASSVTGVEETQYF,TGCGCCAGCAGCGTCACAGGGGTTGAAGAGACCCAGTACTTC
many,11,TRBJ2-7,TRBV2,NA,CASLSTYEQYF,TGTGCCAGCCTCTCCACCTACGAGCAGTACTTC
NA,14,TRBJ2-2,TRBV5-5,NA,CASSPRPNTGELFF,TGTGCCAGCAGCCCACGTCCGAACACCGGGGAGCTGTTTTTT
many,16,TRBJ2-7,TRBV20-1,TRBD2,CSAREPGLADSYEQYF,TGCAGTGCGCGCGAGCCGGGACTAGCGGACTCCTACGAGCAGTACTTC
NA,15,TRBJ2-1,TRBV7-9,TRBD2,CASSFRTSGSSEQFF,TGTGCCAGCAGCTTCCGTACTAGCGGGAGTTCTGAGCAGTTCTTC
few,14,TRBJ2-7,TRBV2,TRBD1,CASSEQGARYEQYF,TGTGCCAGCAGTGAACAGGGGGCGCGCTACGAGCAGTACTTC
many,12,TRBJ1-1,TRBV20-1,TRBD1,CSASNGQVEAFF,TGCAGTGCTAGTAACGGACAGGTTGAAGCTTTCTTT
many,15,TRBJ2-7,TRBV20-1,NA,CSARADLLARYEQYF,TGCAGTGCTAGAGCCGACCTCCTAGCGCGGTACGAGCAGTACTTC
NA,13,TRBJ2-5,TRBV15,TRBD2,CATSNIAGETQYF,TGTGCCACCAGCAATATAGCGGGAGAGACCCAGTACTTC
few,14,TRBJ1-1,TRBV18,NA,CASSPVAGDTEAFF,TGTGCCAGCTCACCGGTTGCAGGGGACACTGAAGCTTTCTTT
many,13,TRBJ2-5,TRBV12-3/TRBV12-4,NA,CASSWLVQETQYF,TGTGCCAGCAGTTGGTTGGTTCAAGAGACCCAGTACTTC
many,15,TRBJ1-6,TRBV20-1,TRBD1,CSASTGEGNNSPLHF,TGCAGTGCTTCTACAGGGGAGGGGAATAATTCACCCCTCCACTTT
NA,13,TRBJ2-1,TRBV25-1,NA,CASSEYWVDEQFF,TGTGCCAGCAGTGAATACTGGGTGGATGAGCAGTTCTTC
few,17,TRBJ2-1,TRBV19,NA,CASSIGTSRGLYNEQFF,TGTGCCAGTAGTATAGGGACTTCTCGAGGTCTATACAATGAGCAGTTCTTC
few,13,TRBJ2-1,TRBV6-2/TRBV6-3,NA,CASSYGGGDEQFF,TGTGCCAGCAGTTACGGAGGGGGGGATGAGCAGTTCTTC
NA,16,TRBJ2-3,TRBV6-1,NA,CASSNPHQESTDTQYF,TGTGCCAGCAGTAACCCCCACCAAGAGTCCACAGATACGCAGTATTTT
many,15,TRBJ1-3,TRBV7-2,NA,CASSLGGSSGNTIYF,TGTGCCAGCAGCTTAGGGGGCAGCTCTGGAAACACCATATATTTT
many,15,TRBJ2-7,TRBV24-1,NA,CATSDGGTPLREQYF,TGTGCCACCAGTGACGGGGGGACACCTCTACGGGAGCAGTACTTC
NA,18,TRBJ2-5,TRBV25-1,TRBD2,CASSDGRLAGVPGETQYF,TGTGCCAGCAGTGATGGTCGACTAGCGGGAGTCCCCGGGGAGACCCAGTACTTC
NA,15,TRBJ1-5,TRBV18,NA,CASSPSEGINQPQHF,TGTGCCAGCTCACCAAGTGAGGGGATAAATCAGCCCCAGCATTTT
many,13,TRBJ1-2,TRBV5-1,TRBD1,CASRMDRAPGYTF,TGCGCCAGCAGGATGGACAGGGCTCCTGGCTACACCTTC
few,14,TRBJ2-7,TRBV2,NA,CASSEFMGSYEQYF,TGTGCCAGCAGTGAATTTATGGGTTCCTACGAGCAGTACTTC
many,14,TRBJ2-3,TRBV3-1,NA,CASSPRRGADTQYF,TGTGCCAGCAGCCCCCGGAGAGGGGCCGATACGCAGTATTTT
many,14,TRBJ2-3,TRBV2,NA,CASSRLTRSDTQYF,TGTGCCAGCAGTCGACTGACACGGAGTGATACGCAGTATTTT
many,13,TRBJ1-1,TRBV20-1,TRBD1,CSARIGQGNTAFF,TGCAGTGCTAGGATAGGACAGGGAAATACGGCTTTCTTT
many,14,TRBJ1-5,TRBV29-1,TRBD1,CSVALVQGNQPQHF,TGCAGCGTTGCCCTAGTACAGGGGAATCAGCCCCAGCATTTT
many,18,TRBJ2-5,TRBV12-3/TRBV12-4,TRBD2,CASSMGGLAGGLGETQYF,TGTGCCAGCAGCATGGGGGGACTAGCGGGAGGTTTAGGAGAGACCCAGTACTTC
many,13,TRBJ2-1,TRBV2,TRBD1,CASSGGSYNEQFF,TGTGCCAGCTCAGGGGGTTCCTACAATGAGCAGTTCTTC
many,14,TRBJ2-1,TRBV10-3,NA,CAISVGQAGNEQFF,TGTGCCATCAGTGTAGGCCAGGCCGGCAATGAGCAGTTCTTC
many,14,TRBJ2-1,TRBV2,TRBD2,CASGWGTTNNEQFF,TGTGCCAGCGGGTGGGGGACTACCAACAATGAGCAGTTCTTC